This T cell receptor beta chain stems from a study of sequential checkpoint blockade in melanoma. Method: immunoSEQ multiplex PCR; TCRdb's copy keeps in-frame clones and lacks some. Among over 350 clones, 24% were seen once, and the ten largest hold roughly a fifth. Germline V lookup: CDR1 SGHNT, CDR2 YENEEA. This CDR3 has 16 residues. J was trimmed by 4 bases and V by 3 bases; bases with no gene match: 8. Treatment in this sample: randomized to nivolumab then ipilimumab (arm A) or the reverse (arm B). The chain couples TRBV11-3 to TRBJ2-2, with TRBD2 identical over 7 bases. This sequence originates from a human donor with melanoma. Specimen: tumor tissue (inferred from file names), collected from a patient given nivolumab and ipilimumab in sequence. The CDR3 reads CASSFDPGTITGELFF. Written as DNA, the CDR3 is TGTGCCAGCAGCTTTGATCCCGGGACTATCACCGGGGAGCTGTTTTTT.